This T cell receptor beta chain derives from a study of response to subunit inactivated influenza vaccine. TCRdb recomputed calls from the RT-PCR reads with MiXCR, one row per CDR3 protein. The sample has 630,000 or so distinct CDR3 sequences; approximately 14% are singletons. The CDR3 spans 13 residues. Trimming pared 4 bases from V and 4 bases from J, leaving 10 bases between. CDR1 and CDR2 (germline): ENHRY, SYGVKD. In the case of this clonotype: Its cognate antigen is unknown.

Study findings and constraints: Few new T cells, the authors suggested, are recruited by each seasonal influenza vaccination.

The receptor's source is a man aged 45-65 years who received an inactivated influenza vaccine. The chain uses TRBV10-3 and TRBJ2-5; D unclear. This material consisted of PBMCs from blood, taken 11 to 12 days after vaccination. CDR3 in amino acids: CAISVTPGETQYF. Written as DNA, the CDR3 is TGTGCCATCAGTGTAACCCCCGGAGAGACCCAGTACTTC.